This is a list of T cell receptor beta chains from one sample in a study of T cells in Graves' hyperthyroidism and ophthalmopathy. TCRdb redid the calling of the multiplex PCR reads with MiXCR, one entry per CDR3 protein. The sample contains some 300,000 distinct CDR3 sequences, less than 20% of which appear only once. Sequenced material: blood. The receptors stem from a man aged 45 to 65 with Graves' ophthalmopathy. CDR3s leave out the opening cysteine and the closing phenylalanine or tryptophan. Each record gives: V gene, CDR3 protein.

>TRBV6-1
ASRDPPATSRSSYNEQF
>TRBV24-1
ATSDSGPQYNEQF
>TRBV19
ASRLGQGLF
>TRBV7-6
ASSSQGKDNEQF
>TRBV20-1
SASGTVINQPQH
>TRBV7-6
ASSLAHRNPWETQY
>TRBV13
ASSALGGPGTDTQY
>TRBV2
ASSEAAVVLSNQPQH
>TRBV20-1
SAHKTTSNEQF
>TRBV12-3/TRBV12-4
ASSAGRELDTQY
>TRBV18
ASSPPTGGLGYT
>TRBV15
ATSSRTGSLH
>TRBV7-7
ASSPTGARRETQY
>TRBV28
ASSLTGGAAGYT
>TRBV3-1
ASRHGTPILAGPSTDTQY
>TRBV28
ASSLVGGTGDFLWYEQY
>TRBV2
ASRASAGTNIQY
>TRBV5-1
ASSLRPRATVGTEAF
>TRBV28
ASSFGNNGEPF
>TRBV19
ASSIAGGRALENIQY
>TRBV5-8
ASSKGHGTGNTQY
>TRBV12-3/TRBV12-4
ASSLFGGGMKTGELF
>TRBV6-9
ASSYARSTDTQY
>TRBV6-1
ASSAGTGDRNEQF
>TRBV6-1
ASEGGARYGYT
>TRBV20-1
SAREPPTDTQY
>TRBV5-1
ASSPKTPYEQY
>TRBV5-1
ASRQSSSYEQY
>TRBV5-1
ASSLGGTGRYEQY
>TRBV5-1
ASSVSGTSGSFEQF
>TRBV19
ASSPGQGVVQY
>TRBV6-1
ASRPAREGGQF
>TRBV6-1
ASRKETGGDEQF
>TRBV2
ASSGIAEVNTEAF
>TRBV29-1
SVDGLAGTYEQY
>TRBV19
ASSRTGHQPQH
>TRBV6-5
ASSYSGAPYEQY
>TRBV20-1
SAGLAGVWDEQF
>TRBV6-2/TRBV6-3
ASRPGLAGPYEQY
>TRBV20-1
SAPGPVEDTQY
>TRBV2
ASSATGAVGELF
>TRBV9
ASSVDIRDNEQF
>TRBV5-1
ASSRGGSSTNEKLF
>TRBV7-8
ASRRTEKGNEQF
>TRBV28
ATKTEGEQY
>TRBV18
ASQKRDTGQETQY
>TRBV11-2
ASSLSSPGDYT
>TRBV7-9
ASSFSGTAGEKLF
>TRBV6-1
ASMIYGRIGDTQY
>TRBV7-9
ASSAGYPTDTQY
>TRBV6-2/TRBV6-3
ASSRQGPGTDTQY
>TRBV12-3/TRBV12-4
ASKEWDRFSGRYSYEQY
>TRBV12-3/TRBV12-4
ASSLSEDPYEQY
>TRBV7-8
ASSARPQGKNTEAF
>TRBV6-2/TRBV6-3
ASSRTSKGGQETQY
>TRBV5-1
ASSSRQAANYGYT
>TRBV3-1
ASSQEPSGTRADTQY
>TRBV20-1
SATDRDLLYEQY
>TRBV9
ASSVVEWGVGNTIY